The source of this T cell receptor beta chain is a study of blood T cell repertoires in COVID-19. Produced via immunoSEQ multiplex PCR; TCRdb's table is partial and in-frame only. The data contain approximately 280,000 clones, roughly 90% of them singletons. From germline, CDR1 is SNHLY and CDR2 FYNNEI. This CDR3 region has 15 residues. The ends lost 7 bases at V and 6 bases at J; junction bases unmatched: 9. The V call is TRBV2, the J call TRBJ2-7; 13 nucleotides agree with TRBD2. The sequenced sample consisted of peripheral blood. The TCR sequence derives from a man aged 40-49 years with acute or convalescent COVID-19. CDR3 sequence reads: CASTKTSGGFSEQYF. CDR3 in DNA: TGTGCCAGCACCAAGACTAGCGGGGGGTTTTCCGAGCAGTACTTC.